This T cell receptor beta chain came from a study of cytotoxic CD8 clonotypes in ibrutinib-treated CLL. The CDR3 is made up of 17 amino acids. V lost 1 base, J lost 5 bases, and 18 bases lay in between. In germline, CDR1 is SGHNT, CDR2 YYREEE (reference sequence). Clones were read by immunoSEQ multiplex PCR, and TCRdb kept only the in-frame ones, dropping some. Altogether 160,000 or so clones are present, approximately 90% being singletons, with the ten largest covering roughly 3%. Sequenced material: PBMCs, taken at disease progression, from a patient treated with ibrutinib. The sequence was collected from a human donor with chronic lymphocytic leukemia. This chain connects TRBV5-4 to TRBJ1-4; tentative D call: TRBD1 (5 bases). This CDR3 is CASSLSGVGRLNEKLFF. The CDR3 nucleotides are TGTGCCAGCAGCTTGTCGGGGGTAGGACGGTTAAATGAAAAACTGTTTTTT.